This T cell receptor beta chain was sequenced for a study of OX40 agonist ivuxolimab in advanced cancers. Overall study context: Treatment of patients was with ivuxolimab, an agonistic anti-OX40 (CD134) antibody. Six ivuxolimab dose levels, 0.01 to 10 mg/kg, were given intravenously every 2 weeks.

This CDR3 has 17 residues. With 2 bases clipped from V and 2 bases from J, the junction kept 7 bases outside the gene matches. Germline V lookup: CDR1 MGHDK, CDR2 SYGVNS. Study outcomes and limitations: Blood T cells, both CD4+ and CD8+, expanded clonally by week 6 at 0.1 to 3.0 mg/kg. Some nonresponders likewise displayed low normalized T-cell clonal expansion.

The protocol was immunoSEQ multiplex PCR, while the TCRdb copy is restricted to in-frame clones and leaves out a portion. The table lists some 60,000 clones, 80% to 85% of them singletons. Of note for this clone: The antigen is undetermined.

Material: CD4+ or CD8+ T cells sorted from blood, obtained in a trial of the OX40 agonist ivuxolimab. The clonotype comes from an adult with an advanced solid tumor such as melanoma, head and neck, liver or kidney cancer. The chain carries TRBV25-1 and TRBJ2-7; TRBD1 matches 12 bases. DNA of the CDR3: TGTGCCAGCAGTGAAGGGACAGGGGGCGCCGGGCCCTACGAGCAGTACTTC. This codes for CASSEGTGGAGPYEQYF.